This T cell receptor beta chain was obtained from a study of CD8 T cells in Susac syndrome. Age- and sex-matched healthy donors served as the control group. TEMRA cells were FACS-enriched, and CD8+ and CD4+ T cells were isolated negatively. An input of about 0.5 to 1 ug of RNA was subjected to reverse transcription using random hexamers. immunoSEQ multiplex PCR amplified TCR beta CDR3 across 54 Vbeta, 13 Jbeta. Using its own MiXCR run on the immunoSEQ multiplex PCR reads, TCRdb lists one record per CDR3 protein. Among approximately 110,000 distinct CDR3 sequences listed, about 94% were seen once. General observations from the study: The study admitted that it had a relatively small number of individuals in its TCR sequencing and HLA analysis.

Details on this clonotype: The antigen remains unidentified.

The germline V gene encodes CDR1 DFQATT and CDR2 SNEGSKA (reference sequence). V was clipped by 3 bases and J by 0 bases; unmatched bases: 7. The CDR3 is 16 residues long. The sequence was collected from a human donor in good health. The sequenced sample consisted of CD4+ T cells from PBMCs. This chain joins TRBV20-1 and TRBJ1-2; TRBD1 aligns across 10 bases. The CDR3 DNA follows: TGCAGTGCTAGCCCGGGACAGGGGTTTACTAACTATGGCTACACCTTC. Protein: CSASPGQGFTNYGYTF.